This entry concerns a single T cell receptor beta chain. The antigen is undetermined. The same CDR3 also results from other DNA sequences found in this sample. What was sequenced were expressed TCRB transcripts, since all of the isolated RNA had been reverse transcribed. Sequenced by immunoSEQ multiplex PCR; TCRdb stores in-frame clones only, minus some. This sample has 250,000 to 350,000 clones, with 14% found just once. V shed 3 bases and J shed 1 base, with 8 bases lying between them. Germline loops: CDR1 SNHLY, CDR2 FYNNEI. The CDR3 covers 14 residues. The source of the sample is a study of beta chain features in type 1 diabetes. Notes on the study in general: The cDNA sequencing approach could over-represent high-TCR-expressing cells. Researchers could not determine here whether HLA type influences TCRB rearrangement.

This chain uses TRBV2 with TRBJ2-3; D unresolved. The sequenced sample consisted of central memory CD4+ T cells from blood. This receptor was obtained from a man aged 25 to 40 in good health. Here the CDR3 DNA reads TGTGCCAGCAGTGAGGTTCAGGGCACAGATACGCAGTATTTT. The encoded protein is CASSEVQGTDTQYF.